This T cell receptor beta chain is from a study of T cell repertoires in cytomegalovirus infection (dated by TCRdb to the late 2010s). Turning to the overall study: Alongside well-studied HLA-B-restricted epitopes, the peptide stimulations were aimed at recently identified HLA-C-restricted CMV epitopes, whose presentation resists viral immunomodulation. Donor HLA type was relevant to the analysis, because carriage of CMV infection together with the matching HLA type was indicated by public TCR beta signatures.

Taken from cysteine to phenylalanine, the CDR3 has 13 residues. Just CDR3 DNA is preserved here, 39 bases in frame from base 1. Trimming removed 8 bases from V and 0 bases from J, leaving 10 bases between the germline ends. From a lookup of the germline V gene (reference sequence), CDR1 and CDR2 are SEHNR and FQNEAQ. Reads for this sample came from an Illumina HiSeq 1500. The public reads were quality trimmed at Q25 with fastp and then assembled into clones with MiXCR by TCRdb, keeping productive beta chains. Here each entry gathers all rows of one CDR3 protein and keeps the most common genes and DNA. The table for this sample lists more than 75,000 distinct CDR3 sequences; roughly 29% of them were counted only once. Of the sample, more than 70% is held by the ten largest clones. For this clonotype: Its antigen remains unidentified. Base quality data are lacking; no much larger clone is found one base away.

The treatment or condition label of this sample denotes: in vitro stimulation with specific CMV peptide epitopes to enrich CMV-specific T cells. Results and caveats for the whole study, not just this receptor: The ex vivo response was dominated by HLA-C-restricted CMV-specific TCR beta clonotypes, and the single most frequent clonotype in two of eight donors was supplied by these HLA-C-restricted clonotypes. In both this cohort and an independent cohort of 352 donors, the cumulative frequency of public TCR beta family members distinguished carriers of CMV infection plus the relevant HLA type.

The chain couples TRBV7-9 to TRBJ1-2; TRBD1 is a weak D gene call, 5 bases matching. This sequence was found in a human donor in good health (CMV status not recorded). Some clones in this sample may be carry-over from other donors' samples. Sequences were derived from CD8+ T cells from cultured PBMCs, sampled from culture after CMV antigen stimulation. Here is the DNA: TGTGCCAGCGGACCGGGACCTAACTATGGCTACACCTTC. Its protein is CASGPGPNYGYTF.